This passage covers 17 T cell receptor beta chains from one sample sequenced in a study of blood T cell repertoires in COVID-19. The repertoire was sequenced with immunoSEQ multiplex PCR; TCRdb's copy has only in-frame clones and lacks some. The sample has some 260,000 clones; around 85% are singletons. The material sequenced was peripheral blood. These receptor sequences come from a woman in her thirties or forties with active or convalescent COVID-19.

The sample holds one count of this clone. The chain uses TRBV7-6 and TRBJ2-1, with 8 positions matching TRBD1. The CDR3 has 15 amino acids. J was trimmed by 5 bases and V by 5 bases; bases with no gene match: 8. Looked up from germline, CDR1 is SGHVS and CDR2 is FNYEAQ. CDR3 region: CASSVGQGANNEQFF. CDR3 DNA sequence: TGTGCCAGCAGCGTCGGGCAGGGGGCGAACAATGAGCAGTTCTTC.

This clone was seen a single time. The CDR3 sequence is CASGKGDSGNTIYF. As DNA, the CDR3 is TGTGCCAGCGGGAAAGGGGACTCTGGAAACACCATATATTTT. The chain joins TRBV2 to TRBJ1-3; tentative D call: TRBD1 (5 bases). Trimming pared 8 bases from V and 0 bases from J, leaving 11 bases between. CDR3 length: 14 residues. From germline, CDR1 is SNHLY and CDR2 FYNNEI.

CDR3 residues: CATGQGQTQYF. The CDR3 DNA reads TGTGCCACCGGACAGGGCCAGACCCAGTACTTC. The chain couples TRBV24-1 to TRBJ2-5; TRBD1 aligns across 8 bases. The germline gives CDR1 KGHDR, CDR2 SFDVKD. CDR3 length: 11 amino acids. Trimming at V came to 9 bases and at J to 6 bases, leaving 2 bases not matched to a gene.

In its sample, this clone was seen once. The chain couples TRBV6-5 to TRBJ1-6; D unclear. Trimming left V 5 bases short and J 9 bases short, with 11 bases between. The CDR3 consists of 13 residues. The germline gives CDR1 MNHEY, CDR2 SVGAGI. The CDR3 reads CASSPGSPSPLHF. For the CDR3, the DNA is TGTGCCAGCAGTCCGGGTAGTCCTTCACCCCTCCACTTT.

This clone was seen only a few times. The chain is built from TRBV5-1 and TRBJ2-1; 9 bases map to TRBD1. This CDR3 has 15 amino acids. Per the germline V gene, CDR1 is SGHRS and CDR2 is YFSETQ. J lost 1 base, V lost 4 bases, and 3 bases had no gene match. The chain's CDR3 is CASSPGQGSYNEQFF. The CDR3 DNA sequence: TGCGCCAGCAGCCCAGGACAGGGGTCCTACAATGAGCAGTTCTTC.

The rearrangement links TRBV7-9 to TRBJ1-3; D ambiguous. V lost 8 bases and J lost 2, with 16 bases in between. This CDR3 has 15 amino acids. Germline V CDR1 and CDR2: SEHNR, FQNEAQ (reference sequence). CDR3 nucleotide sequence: TGTGCCAGCGGAACCGGGTCCGCGGCTGGAAACACCATATATTTT. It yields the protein CASGTGSAAGNTIYF. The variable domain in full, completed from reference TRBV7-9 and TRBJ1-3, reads DTGVSQNPRHKITKRGQNVTFRCDPISEHNRLYWYRQTLGQGPEFLTYFQNEAQLEKSRLLSDRFSAERPKGSFSTLEIQRTEQGDSAMYLCASGTGSAAGNTIYFGEGSWLTVV.

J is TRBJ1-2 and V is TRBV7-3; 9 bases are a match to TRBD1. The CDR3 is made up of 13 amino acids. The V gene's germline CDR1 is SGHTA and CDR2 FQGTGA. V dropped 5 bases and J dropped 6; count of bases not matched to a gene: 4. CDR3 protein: CASSEGQGNGYTF. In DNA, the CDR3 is TGTGCCAGCAGCGAGGGACAGGGAAATGGCTACACCTTC.

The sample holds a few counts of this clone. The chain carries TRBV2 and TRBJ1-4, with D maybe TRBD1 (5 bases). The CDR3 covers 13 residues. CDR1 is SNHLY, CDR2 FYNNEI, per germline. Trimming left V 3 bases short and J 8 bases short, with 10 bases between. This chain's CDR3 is CASSEEGYEKLFF. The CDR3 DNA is TGTGCCAGCAGTGAGGAGGGGTACGAAAAACTGTTTTTT.

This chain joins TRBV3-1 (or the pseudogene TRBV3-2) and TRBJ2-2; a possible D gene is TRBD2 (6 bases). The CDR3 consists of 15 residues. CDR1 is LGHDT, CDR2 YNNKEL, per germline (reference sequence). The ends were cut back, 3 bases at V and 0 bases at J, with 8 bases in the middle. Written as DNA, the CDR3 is TGTGCCAGCAGCCAGGGCGGGGCGAACACCGGGGAGCTGTTTTTT. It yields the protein CASSQGGANTGELFF.

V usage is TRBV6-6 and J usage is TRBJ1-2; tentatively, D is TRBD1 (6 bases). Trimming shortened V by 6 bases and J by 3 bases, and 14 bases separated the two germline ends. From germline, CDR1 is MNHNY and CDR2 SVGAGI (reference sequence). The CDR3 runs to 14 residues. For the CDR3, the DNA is TGTGCCAGCAGGTCACAGGGCGCTGACTATGGCTACACCTTC. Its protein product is CASRSQGADYGYTF.

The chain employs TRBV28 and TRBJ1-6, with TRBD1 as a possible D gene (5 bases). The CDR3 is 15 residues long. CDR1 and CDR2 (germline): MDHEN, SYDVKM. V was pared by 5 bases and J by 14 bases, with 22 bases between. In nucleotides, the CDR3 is TGTGCCAGCAGTACCCGGCGGGAGGGACTCCCGACCCTCCACTTT. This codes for CASSTRREGLPTLHF.

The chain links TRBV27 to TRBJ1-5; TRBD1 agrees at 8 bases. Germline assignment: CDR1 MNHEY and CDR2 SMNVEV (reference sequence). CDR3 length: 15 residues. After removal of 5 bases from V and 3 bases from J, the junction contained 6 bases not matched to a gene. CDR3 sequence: CASSVTGVVNQPQHF. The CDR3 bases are TGTGCCAGCAGTGTGACAGGGGTCGTCAATCAGCCCCAGCATTTT.

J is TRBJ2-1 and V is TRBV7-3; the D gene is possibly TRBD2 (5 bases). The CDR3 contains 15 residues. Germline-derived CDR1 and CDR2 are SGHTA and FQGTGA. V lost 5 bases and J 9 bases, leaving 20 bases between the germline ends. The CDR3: CASSPKESSSGEQFF. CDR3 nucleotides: TGTGCCAGCAGCCCAAAAGAGTCTAGCTCCGGTGAGCAGTTCTTC. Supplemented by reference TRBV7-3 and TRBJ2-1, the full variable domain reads GAGVSQTPSNKVTEKGKYVELRCDPISGHTALYWYRQSLGQGPEFLIYFQGTGAADDSGLPNDRFFAVRPEGSVSTLKIQRTERGDSAVYLCASSPKESSSGEQFFGPGTRLTVL.

This CDR3 reads CAFPREGEDEQYV. The CDR3 DNA is TGTGCCTTCCCCCGGGAAGGTGAAGACGAGCAGTACGTC. The chain recombines TRBV21-1 with TRBJ2-7; no DNA check was done on the table's D call, TRBD2. TRBV21-1 is labeled a pseudogene. The CDR3 has 13 residues.

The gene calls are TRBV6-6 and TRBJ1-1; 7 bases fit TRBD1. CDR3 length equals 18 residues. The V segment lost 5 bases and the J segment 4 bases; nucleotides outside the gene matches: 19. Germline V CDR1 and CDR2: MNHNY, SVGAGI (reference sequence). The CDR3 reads CASSQGGGRVRLGTEAFF. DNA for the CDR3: TGTGCCAGCAGTCAGGGGGGGGGCAGGGTTAGGTTGGGCACTGAAGCTTTCTTT.

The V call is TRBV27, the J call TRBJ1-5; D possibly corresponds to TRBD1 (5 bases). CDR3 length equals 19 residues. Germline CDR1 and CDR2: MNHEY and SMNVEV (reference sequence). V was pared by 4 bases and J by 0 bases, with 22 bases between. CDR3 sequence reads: CASSSALSDGDYSNQPQHF. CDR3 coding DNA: TGTGCCAGCAGTTCGGCCCTAAGCGACGGGGACTATAGCAATCAGCCCCAGCATTTT.

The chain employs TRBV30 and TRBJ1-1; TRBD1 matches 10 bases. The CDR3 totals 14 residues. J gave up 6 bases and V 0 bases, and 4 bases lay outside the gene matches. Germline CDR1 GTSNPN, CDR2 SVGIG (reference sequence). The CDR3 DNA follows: TGTGCCTGGAGTGTGGGACAGGGGACCGCTGAAGCTTTCTTT. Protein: CAWSVGQGTAEAFF.